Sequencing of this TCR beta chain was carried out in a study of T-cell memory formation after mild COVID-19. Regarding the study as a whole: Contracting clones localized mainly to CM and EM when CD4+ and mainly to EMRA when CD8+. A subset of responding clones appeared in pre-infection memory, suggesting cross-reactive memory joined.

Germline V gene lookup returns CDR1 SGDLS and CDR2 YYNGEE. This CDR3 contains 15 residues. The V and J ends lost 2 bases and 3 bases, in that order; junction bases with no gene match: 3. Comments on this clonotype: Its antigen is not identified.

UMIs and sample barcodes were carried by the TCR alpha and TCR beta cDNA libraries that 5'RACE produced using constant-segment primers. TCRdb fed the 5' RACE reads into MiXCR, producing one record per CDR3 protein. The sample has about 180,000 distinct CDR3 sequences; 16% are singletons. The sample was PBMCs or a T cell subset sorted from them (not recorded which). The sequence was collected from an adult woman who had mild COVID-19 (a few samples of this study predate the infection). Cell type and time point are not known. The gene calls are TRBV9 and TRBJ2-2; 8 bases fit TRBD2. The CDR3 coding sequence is TGTGCCAGCAGCGTTTCGGGGGGGTACACCGGGGAGCTGTTTTTT. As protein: CASSVSGGYTGELFF.